Each of the 7 T cell receptor beta chains below was sequenced from the same sample in a study of cytomegalovirus exposure and HLA in healthy donors. PCR used 60 Vbeta primers and 13 Jbeta primers. The data were produced by immunoSEQ multiplex PCR, yet TCRdb's version contains in-frame clones alone and is incomplete. The sample shows 150,000 or so clones, about 71% of them seen only once. Sequenced sample: PBMCs. These receptors were obtained from a woman aged 60-70 years in good health and CMV-seropositive.

This chain joins TRBV27 and TRBJ2-1, with 7 nucleotides matching TRBD1. The CDR3 has 14 amino acids. V lost 4 bases and J lost 6; bases outside the gene matches: 6. Germline V CDR1 and CDR2: MNHEY, SMNVEV (reference sequence). CDR3 protein: CASSSPAGGNEQFF. DNA for the CDR3: TGTGCCAGCAGTTCTCCGGCAGGGGGCAATGAGCAGTTCTTC.

The chain has TRBV9 and TRBJ1-4; D is unresolved. Trimming took off 1 base at V and 5 bases at J, with 15 bases between the two ends. Germline lookup yields CDR1 SGDLS and CDR2 YYNGEE. This CDR3 is 16 amino acids long. CDR3 residues: CASSVNPAGANEKLFF. CDR3 bases: TGTGCCAGCAGCGTAAACCCCGCAGGCGCCAATGAAAAACTGTTTTTT. Together with reference TRBV9 and TRBJ1-4, the CDR3 gives the full variable domain: DSGVTQTPKHLITATGQRVTLRCSPRSGDLSVYWYQQSLDQGLQFLIQYYNGEERAKGNILERFSAQQFPDLHSELNLSSLELGDSALYFCASSVNPAGANEKLFFGSGTQLSVL.

This chain joins TRBV5-1 and TRBJ2-5; D may be TRBD1 (7 bases). This CDR3 comprises 15 residues. V dropped 4 bases and J dropped 5 bases, with 18 bases sitting between them. Germline-derived CDR1 and CDR2 are SGHRS and YFSETQ. The CDR3 spells CASSPRDSRGETQYF. The CDR3 DNA follows: TGCGCCAGCAGCCCCAGGGACAGCCGGGGGGAGACCCAGTACTTC.

This rearrangement joins TRBV7-3 to TRBJ2-7; 7 bases align to TRBD2. The V gene end was trimmed by 1 base and the J gene end by 7 bases; junction bases not matched to a gene: 4. Looked up from germline, CDR1 is SGHTA and CDR2 is FQGTGA. The CDR3 has 13 amino acids. The CDR3: CASSLNAGGEQYF. CDR3 nucleotide sequence: TGTGCCAGCAGCTTAAACGCCGGGGGGGAGCAGTACTTC.

The chain employs TRBV5-6 and TRBJ2-2, with 14 bases lining up with TRBD2. The CDR3 is 16 residues long. Germline V gives CDR1 SGHDT, CDR2 YYEEEE. The J segment lost 8 bases and the V segment lost 3 bases, leaving 6 bases of the junction unmatched. DNA for the CDR3: TGTGCCAGCAGCTCCGGGACTAGCGGGAGTTGGGGGGAGCTGTTTTTT. Translating it yields CASSSGTSGSWGELFF. Supplemented by reference TRBV5-6 and TRBJ2-2, the full variable domain reads DAGVTQSPTHLIKTRGQQVTLRCSPKSGHDTVSWYQQALGQGPQFIFQYYEEEERQRGNFPDRFSGHQFPNYSSELNVNALLLGDSALYLCASSSGTSGSWGELFFGEGSRLTVL.

This clone showed up just a few times. The rearrangement uses TRBV7-9 and TRBJ2-4; tentative D call: TRBD1 (6 bases). CDR1 is SEHNR, CDR2 FQNEAQ, per germline (reference sequence). The CDR3 consists of 15 residues. Between the trimmed V and J ends, which lost 1 base and 7 bases, there was a span of 14 bases. The CDR3: CASSLDGTPGNIQYF. The CDR3 DNA is TGTGCCAGCAGCTTAGACGGGACACCAGGGAACATTCAGTACTTC.

This rearrangement joins TRBV7-6 to TRBJ1-5, with D unresolved. The CDR3 totals 14 residues. Trimming cost V 5 bases and J 4 bases, with 12 bases left between them. Per the germline V gene, CDR1 is SGHVS and CDR2 is FNYEAQ. The CDR3 reads CASSRTRENQPQHF. DNA for the CDR3: TGTGCCAGCAGCCGCACGAGGGAAAATCAGCCCCAGCATTTT.